The clone carrying this TCR beta chain was seen repeatedly, ten times or more. This entry belongs to a study of neurological immune-mediated disorders. In TCRdb, the 5' RACE reads were re-called with MiXCR into one record per CDR3 protein. The repertoire holds some 120,000 distinct CDR3 sequences, 3% to 3.5% seen once, with 1.3% in the top ten. Germline V gene lookup returns CDR1 MNHEY and CDR2 SVGAGI. Deletions cut 8 bases from V and 4 bases from J, with 16 bases between. CDR3 length: 14 amino acids. Sequencing was performed on PBMCs. The TCR originated in a woman aged 25 to 39 with multiple sclerosis. The chain is built from TRBV6-5 and TRBJ2-3; D is unclear. The CDR3 spells CASPLTVQSDTQYF. The CDR3 DNA follows: TGTGCCAGCCCCCTTACCGTGCAGTCAGATACGCAGTATTTT.